This T cell receptor (beta chain) emerged from a study of CD8 T cells in ankylosing spondylitis. CDR1 and CDR2 (germline): WNHNN, SYGVQD (reference sequence). CDR3 length: 14 residues. The V and J ends lost 0 bases and 0 bases respectively, with 5 bases between them. Study-wide results and limits: Existing reports had already noted some motif variants in reactive arthritis synovial fluid and blood. In ankylosing spondylitis patients, matched synovial fluid reportedly showed significant enrichment of disease-linked clones. One TCR beta motif, made up of roughly 8 highly homologous variants, appeared characteristic of ankylosing spondylitis blood.

This clonotype has a handful of counts. The antigen is not known. Scientists made TCR beta libraries using quantitative 5'-RACE with molecular barcodes. TCRdb analysed the 5' RACE reads with MiXCR anew, one entry per CDR3 protein. The data contain 400,000 to 450,000 distinct CDR3 sequences, approximately 17% of them singletons. The source of this sequence is a male donor with ankylosing spondylitis. The chain employs TRBV10-1 and TRBJ1-1; D remains ambiguous. The sample comprised blood, either unsorted or a sorted T cell fraction (not recorded which). This CDR3 reads CASSESGLNTEAFF. The CDR3 DNA is TGCGCCAGCAGTGAGTCAGGGCTGAACACTGAAGCTTTCTTT.